These 7 T cell receptor beta chains share one sample of origin, sequenced in a study of cytomegalovirus exposure and HLA in healthy donors. PCR involved 60 Vbeta and 13 Jbeta primers. Sequencing was performed with immunoSEQ multiplex PCR; in TCRdb, only in-frame clones are kept and a portion is missing. Its table records 150,000 to 200,000 clones. Sequencing was performed on PBMCs. Receptors were obtained from a young woman in good health and CMV-seropositive.

The chain employs TRBV19 and TRBJ1-2; D possibly corresponds to TRBD1 (6 bases). CDR1 is LNHDA and CDR2 is SQIVND in the germline V gene (reference sequence). CDR3 size: 15 residues. The V gene lost 3 bases and the J gene lost 5 bases, with 16 bases spanning the gap. The CDR3 here is CASSIPGSGEYGYTF. The CDR3 coding sequence is TGTGCCAGTAGTATTCCGGGGTCAGGGGAATATGGCTACACCTTC. Based on the CDR3 plus reference TRBV19 and TRBJ1-2, the full variable domain is DGGITQSPKYLFRKEGQNVTLSCEQNLNHDAMYWYRQDPGQGLRLIYYSQIVNDFQKGDIAEGYSVSREKKESFPLTVTSAQKNPTAFYLCASSIPGSGEYGYTFGSGTRLTVV.

The chain combines TRBV2 with TRBJ1-1; a possible D gene is TRBD1 (5 bases). V dropped 8 bases and J dropped 6 bases, with 16 bases sitting between them. CDR3 length: 13 residues. CDR1 SNHLY and CDR2 FYNNEI come from the germline V gene. CDR3 in DNA: TGTGCCAGCGGGAGGGACGGGGGGTCTGAAGCTTTCTTT. This encodes CASGRDGGSEAFF.

J is TRBJ1-2 and V is TRBV5-1, with TRBD1 matching 7 bases. This CDR3 spans 16 amino acids. J lost 7 bases, V lost 4 bases, and 16 bases had no gene match. Germline V gives CDR1 SGHRS, CDR2 YFSETQ. In DNA, the CDR3 is TGCGCCAGCAGCACGTCTGGACAGGCGGAATTGAGTGGCTACACCTTC. It codes for CASSTSGQAELSGYTF.

The chain carries TRBV19 and TRBJ2-1, with D tentatively TRBD1 (6 bases). V was shortened by 9 bases and J by 7 bases, with 10 bases between the two germline ends. CDR1 and CDR2 (germline): LNHDA, SQIVND (reference sequence). The CDR3 loop spans 11 amino acids. CDR3 protein: CARNRVNEQFF. The CDR3, as DNA: TGTGCCAGAAACAGGGTAAATGAGCAGTTCTTC.

This rearrangement joins TRBV6-5 to TRBJ2-2; D perhaps matches TRBD1 (6 bases). The V end was cut by 6 bases, the J end by 1 base, with 12 bases between. The CDR3 runs 15 residues. Germline CDR1 is MNHEY and CDR2 is SVGAGI. CDR3 region: CASSLTGLNTGELFF. Here the CDR3 DNA reads TGTGCCAGCAGCCTGACAGGCTTGAACACCGGGGAGCTGTTTTTT.

A note on this clone: The identical CDR3 is also encoded by other nucleotide sequences in the sample. The rearrangement uses TRBV15 and TRBJ2-1, with D tentatively TRBD2 (7 bases). Germline V gene lookup returns CDR1 LNHNV and CDR2 YYDKDF (reference sequence). The V end lost 8 bases, the J end lost 8 bases, and 16 bases lay between the germline ends. The CDR3 sequence is 13 residues long. The CDR3 sequence: CATLGRGADEQFF. CDR3 DNA: TGTGCCACCCTGGGTCGGGGGGCGGATGAGCAGTTCTTC.

V gene TRBV5-1 combines with J gene TRBJ1-2; D call uncertain. Trimming cost V 0 bases and J 0 bases, with 6 bases left between them. CDR1 and CDR2 from the germline V gene are SGHRS and YFSETQ. The CDR3 spans 14 residues. Here the CDR3 reads CASSLGSTNYGYTF. CDR3 DNA: TGCGCCAGCAGCTTGGGCAGTACTAACTATGGCTACACCTTC. Complete variable domain (other parts from reference TRBV5-1 and TRBJ1-2): KAGVTQTPRYLIKTRGQQVTLSCSPISGHRSVSWYQQTPGQGLQFLFEYFSETQRNKGNFPGRFSGRQFSNSRSEMNVSTLELGDSALYLCASSLGSTNYGYTFGSGTRLTVV.